A single sample is the source of the 13 T cell receptor beta chains below, sequenced in a study of blood T cell repertoires in COVID-19. Sequencing was performed with immunoSEQ multiplex PCR; in TCRdb, only in-frame clones are kept and a portion is missing. This table holds around 250,000 clones, more than 65% found once. The source material was peripheral blood. These receptors were obtained from a man between 50 and 59 years old with active or convalescent COVID-19.

V and J are TRBV5-4 and TRBJ2-6, with D possibly TRBD1 on 5 matching bases. CDR1 is SGHNT, CDR2 YYREEE, per germline (reference sequence). V lost 4 bases, J lost 0 bases, and 8 bases lay in between. The CDR3 runs to 15 residues. CDR3 sequence: CASSPDSSGANVLTF. CDR3 nucleotide sequence: TGTGCCAGCAGCCCCGACAGCTCTGGGGCCAACGTCCTGACTTTC.

The chain combines TRBV12-3 or TRBV12-4 with TRBJ1-2; D is unclear. The CDR3 sequence is 13 residues long. Trimming removed 3 bases from V and 4 bases from J, with 9 bases in between. The DNA of the CDR3 is TGTGCCAGCAGTTTCCTGGACTCCTATGGCTACACCTTC. Translating it yields CASSFLDSYGYTF.

The V call is TRBV19, the J call TRBJ1-5; D gene unclear. The CDR3 extends over 15 amino acids. Trimming pared 3 bases from V and 5 bases from J, leaving 14 bases between. Germline CDR1 is LNHDA and CDR2 is SQIVND (reference sequence). For the CDR3, the DNA is TGTGCCAGTAGTATCGAATCCAGGCCCTATCAGCCCCAGCATTTT. Translation gives CASSIESRPYQPQHF.

This clone appeared a single time. DNA of the CDR3: TGTGCCAGCCCCGTAAGCCCCTCAGACGACAGGGTGGTGGAGACCCAGTACTTC. It encodes CASPVSPSDDRVVETQYF. The chain couples TRBV27 to TRBJ2-5, with 7 bases lining up with TRBD1. In germline, CDR1 is MNHEY, CDR2 SMNVEV (reference sequence). This CDR3 is built from 18 residues. After removal of 8 bases from V and 5 bases from J, the junction contained 23 bases not matched to a gene.

This clone was seen only once. This chain connects TRBV6-5 to TRBJ2-5; TRBD2 matches 9 bases. The CDR3 consists of 14 residues. J lost 5 bases, V lost 5 bases, and 6 bases had no gene match. Germline V gene sequence: CDR1 MNHEY, CDR2 SVGAGI. The CDR3 region has the DNA TGTGCCAGCAGTACTCGGACTAGCGTTGAGACCCAGTACTTC. It translates to CASSTRTSVETQYF.

This clone was recorded only once. The chain has TRBV15 and TRBJ2-3, with D tentatively TRBD2 (5 bases). Germline assignment: CDR1 LNHNV and CDR2 YYDKDF (reference sequence). The CDR3 totals 15 residues. Trimming pared 2 bases from V and 6 bases from J, leaving 15 bases between. The CDR3 is CATSRQEVGVDTQYF. In DNA form, the CDR3 reads TGTGCCACCAGCAGACAGGAGGTGGGTGTGGATACGCAGTATTTT.

The chain has TRBV6-5 and TRBJ2-1; 9 nucleotides match TRBD1. V dropped 6 bases and J dropped 6; count of bases not matched to a gene: 9. This CDR3 spans 15 amino acids. Germline CDR1 reads MNHEY; CDR2 reads SVGAGI. As DNA, the CDR3 is TGTGCCAGCAGCCGGACAGGGGTGTCCCCCAATGAGCAGTTCTTC. This codes for CASSRTGVSPNEQFF.

CDR3 nucleotide sequence: TGTGCCAGTAGAAGCGGGGGGGCCACCGGGGAGCTGTTTTTT. Translated: CASRSGGATGELFF. The rearrangement uses TRBV19 and TRBJ2-2; 10 nucleotides match TRBD2. The CDR3 has 14 amino acids. The germline gives CDR1 LNHDA, CDR2 SQIVND (reference sequence). Trimming at V came to 6 bases and at J to 4 bases, leaving 2 bases not matched to a gene.

This sequence joins TRBV13 and TRBJ1-3, with no clear D. This CDR3 region has 16 residues. Germline V gives CDR1 PRHDT, CDR2 FYEKMQ (reference sequence). With 0 bases removed from V and 0 bases from J, the gap between germline ends came to 9 bases. CDR3 sequence: CASSLGRGSSGNTIYF. The CDR3 bases are TGTGCCAGCAGCTTAGGGCGGGGAAGCTCTGGAAACACCATATATTTT.

J is TRBJ1-2 and V is TRBV7-2; D might be TRBD1 (5 bases). The CDR3 is 16 amino acids. From germline, CDR1 is SGHTA and CDR2 FQGNSA. Trimming stripped 1 base from V and 6 bases from J, with 18 bases between. CDR3 in amino acids: CASSLDSGRVIHGYTF. The DNA for the CDR3 is TGTGCCAGCAGCTTAGATTCGGGCAGGGTGATACATGGCTACACCTTC.

This sequence joins TRBV28 and TRBJ1-5; possibly TRBD1 for D (6 bases). CDR3 size: 15 residues. Germline CDR1 reads MDHEN; CDR2 reads SYDVKM. The V end was cut by 5 bases, the J end by 0 bases, with 11 bases between. In nucleotides, the CDR3 is TGTGCCAGCAGTGGATACAGGGATAGCAATCAGCCCCAGCATTTT. It specifies CASSGYRDSNQPQHF.

This clone occurred a few times. The chain carries TRBV6-5 and TRBJ1-6; 7 bases are a match to TRBD1. Germline V lookup: CDR1 MNHEY, CDR2 SVGAGI. Germline trimming cut 11 bases from V and 8 bases from J; bases unmatched to any gene: 15. The CDR3 runs to 15 residues. CDR3 sequence: CAARAPTGEDSPLHF. CDR3 in DNA: TGTGCCGCCCGGGCTCCAACAGGGGAGGATTCACCCCTCCACTTT.

V and J are TRBV4-2 and TRBJ2-4; D is possibly TRBD1 (6 bases). CDR3 length: 14 residues. Germline loops: CDR1 LGHNA, CDR2 YNFKEQ. V was pared by 6 bases and J by 3 bases, with 12 bases between. CDR3 residues: CASRPLGGKNIQYF. CDR3 in DNA: TGTGCCAGCAGACCCCTAGGGGGCAAAAACATTCAGTACTTC.